The present T cell receptor beta chain was sequenced within a study of T-cell memory formation after mild COVID-19. A single record per CDR3 protein comes from TCRdb applying MiXCR to the 5' RACE reads. The repertoire consists of about 140,000 distinct CDR3 sequences, with approximately 26% occurring once and the leading ten covering approximately 25%. This clonotype has just one count. The CDR3 runs to 18 residues. The V and J ends lost 0 bases and 3 bases respectively, with 17 bases between them. Germline assignment: CDR1 LGHNA and CDR2 YSLEER. Sequences were obtained from PBMCs or a T cell subset sorted from them (not recorded which). The V and J genes are TRBV4-3 and TRBJ2-2; D is ambiguous. The origin of this receptor is an adult woman who had mild COVID-19 (a few samples of this study predate the infection). Cell type and time point are not known. CDR3 sequence: CASSQDRSHLVYTGELFF. CDR3 in DNA: TGCGCCAGCAGCCAAGATCGCAGTCACCTTGTCTACACCGGGGAGCTGTTTTTT.